The source of this T cell receptor beta chain is a study of T cells after posttransplantation cyclophosphamide. Study-level results: Donor CD8+ memory clones often dominated recipient blood repertoires at later times. Skin or GI-infiltrating T cells shared few TRB sequences with blood.

On this clone itself: No antigen is known for it.

Sequenced by immunoSEQ multiplex PCR; TCRdb stores in-frame clones only, minus some. The table records about 43,000 clones, roughly 88% of them present only once. A marrow graft followed busulfan-fludarabine conditioning, with cyclophosphamide on days +3 and +4. The CDR3 is 15 residues long. In germline, CDR1 is LNHDA, CDR2 SQIVND (reference sequence). V was trimmed by 7 bases and J by 3 bases, leaving 16 bases between them. The rearrangement links TRBV19 to TRBJ1-5, with D possibly being TRBD1 (5 bases). Sequenced here: PBMCs, sampled about 64 days after allogeneic stem cell transplant with posttransplant cyclophosphamide. The receptor comes from a male patient in his sixties who received an allogeneic stem cell transplant from a related donor and was CMV-positive. The T cells may partly be graft donor cells. CDR3 bases: TGTGCCAGTACCTGGGGGGGACTCTCCAATCAGCCCCAGCATTTT. Translation gives CASTWGGLSNQPQHF. The variable domain in full, with the rest retrieved from reference TRBV19 and TRBJ1-5, is DGGITQSPKYLFRKEGQNVTLSCEQNLNHDAMYWYRQDPGQGLRLIYYSQIVNDFQKGDIAEGYSVSREKKESFPLTVTSAQKNPTAFYLCASTWGGLSNQPQHFGDGTRLSIL.